These T cell receptor beta chains were read from a single sample in a study of T cells in Graves' hyperthyroidism and ophthalmopathy. TCRdb called the multiplex PCR reads again in MiXCR, with one record for every CDR3 protein. The sample has about 570,000 distinct CDR3 sequences; just over 45% are singletons. Sequenced input: peripheral blood or thyroid tissue (not recorded which). The receptors shown here come from an adult woman with Graves' disease, either hyperthyroidism or ophthalmopathy (not recorded which). Both conserved end residues are part of each CDR3. A D gene is named only where the DNA matches it firmly. Not all rows give a size; the values are once, few, many and, for expanded clones, a class.

d_call clone_size j_call v_call cdr3_aa cdr3_nt
. . TRBJ1-2 TRBV20-1 CSARGQTKHYGYTF TGCAGTGCTAGAGGACAAACGAAGCACTATGGCTACACCTTC
. . TRBJ1-5 TRBV28 CASSLLPQHF TGTGCCAGCAGTTTATTGCCCCAGCATTTT
. many TRBJ1-1 TRBV11-2 CASSLIRSVNTEAFF TGTGCCAGCAGCTTAATTCGGTCCGTGAACACTGAAGCTTTCTTT
TRBD1 . TRBJ2-7 TRBV20-1 CSAEDRVINYEQYF TGCAGTGCTGAGGACAGGGTCATTAACTACGAGCAGTACTTC
. . TRBJ2-7 TRBV15 CAASSQGLFYEQYF TGTGCCGCCAGCAGCCAAGGACTATTCTACGAGCAGTACTTC
. . TRBJ1-1 TRBV7-9 CASNPSPGEAFF TGTGCCAGCAACCCGTCCCCAGGTGAAGCTTTCTTT
TRBD2 . TRBJ2-7 TRBV7-8 CASSLGLRAGALSEQYF TGTGCCAGCAGCCTAGGTCTCAGGGCGGGAGCCCTGTCTGAGCAGTACTTC
. few TRBJ1-2 TRBV24-1 CATSDPLGYTF TGTGCCACCAGTGACCCTCTTGGCTACACCTTC
. . TRBJ2-5 TRBV2 CASSTGTWGGETQYF TGTGCCAGCAGCACCGGGACGTGGGGCGGAGAGACCCAGTACTTC
. many TRBJ1-5 TRBV5-8 CASSPGPTGSQPQHF TGTGCCAGCAGCCCTGGACCTACAGGTTCCCAGCCCCAGCATTTT
. many TRBJ1-2 TRBV12-3/TRBV12-4 CANKGGGLYGYTF TGTGCCAACAAAGGAGGAGGGCTCTATGGCTACACCTTC
. . TRBJ1-1 TRBV14 CASSHSASEAFF TGTGCCAGCAGCCACTCGGCCTCTGAAGCTTTCTTT
. many TRBJ1-5 TRBV19 CASYERGSNQPQHF TGTGCCAGTTACGAACGCGGAAGCAATCAGCCCCAGCATTTT
. once TRBJ1-3 TRBV15 CATSRDRSYGYTIYF TGTGCCACCAGCAGAGATCGGAGCTATGGCTACACCATATATTTT
. . TRBJ2-5 TRBV16 CASSPSGMETQYF TGTGCCAGCAGCCCATCGGGGATGGAGACCCAGTACTTC
TRBD1 few TRBJ1-3 TRBV18 CASSPPGQHGNTIYF TGTGCCAGCTCACCACCGGGACAGCACGGAAACACCATATATTTT
TRBD1 . TRBJ1-2 TRBV7-9 CASNQHQGAGGYTF TGTGCCAGCAACCAACATCAGGGGGCGGGTGGCTACACCTTC
TRBD1 few TRBJ1-1 TRBV7-9 CASIEGQGNTEAFF TGTGCCAGCATAGAAGGACAGGGGAACACTGAAGCTTTCTTT
. . TRBJ2-7 TRBV13 CASSLGTLIEQYF TGTGCCAGCAGCTTGGGGACACTCATCGAGCAGTACTTC
. . TRBJ2-5 TRBV15 CATSFREDSPYF TGTGCCACCAGCTTCCGAGAGGACTCCCCATACTTC
TRBD1 many TRBJ1-1 TRBV7-2 CASSRDRGVAFF TGTGCCAGCAGCCGTGACAGGGGTGTAGCTTTCTTT
. many TRBJ2-5 TRBV5-1 CASSLEGGETQYF TGTGCTAGCAGCTTGGAGGGCGGGGAGACCCAGTACTTC
TRBD1 . TRBJ2-5 TRBV9 CASSDYLGTGGLQPQYF TGTGCCAGCAGTGACTACCTTGGGACAGGGGGCCTTCAGCCCCAGTACTTC
TRBD1 . TRBJ2-7 TRBV15 CATSSLVQGAYEQYF TGTGCCACCAGCAGCTTAGTCCAGGGGGCCTACGAGCAGTACTTC
. . TRBJ2-6 TRBV15 CATSRTGPGDSGANVLTF TGTGCCACCAGCAGAACCGGTCCAGGGGACTCTGGGGCCAACGTCCTGACTTTC
. . TRBJ2-3 TRBV9 CASSLMSHTQYF TGTGCCAGCAGCTTAATGTCCCATACGCAGTATTTT
. many TRBJ2-7 TRBV2 CASSLDRASYEQYF TGTGCCAGCAGCCTAGACAGAGCGAGTTACGAGCAGTACTTC
TRBD1 many TRBJ2-2 TRBV5-1 CASSWGTGTGELFF TGCGCCAGCAGCTGGGGGACAGGGACTGGGGAGCTGTTTTTT
. many TRBJ1-1 TRBV14 CASSQGRTGEAFF TGTGCCAGCAGCCAAGGACGGACCGGAGAAGCTTTCTTT
. . TRBJ1-2 TRBV7-9 CASSFEVYGYTF TGTGCCAGCAGCTTTGAGGTCTATGGCTACACCTTC
. many TRBJ2-1 TRBV2 CASSEVGVNNEQFF TGTGCCAGCAGTGAGGTAGGGGTGAACAATGAGCAGTTCTTC
TRBD1 . TRBJ1-6 TRBV25-1 CASSDSTGNSPLHF TGTGCCAGCAGTGACTCGACAGGGAATTCACCCCTCCACTTT
TRBD1 many TRBJ1-1 TRBV2 CASRETGGAFF TGTGCCAGCAGGGAGACAGGGGGAGCTTTCTTT
. . TRBJ1-1 TRBV29-1 CSLDGNTEAFF TGCAGCTTAGACGGGAACACTGAAGCTTTCTTT
. . TRBJ2-2 TRBV5-1 CASSRAAGGLGMNTGELFF TGCGCCAGCAGCCGAGCGGCAGGTGGCCTGGGAATGAACACTGGGGAGCTGTTTTTT
TRBD1 few TRBJ2-7 TRBV18 CASSPRTGSDEQYF TGTGCCAGCTCACCCCGGACAGGGAGCGACGAGCAGTACTTC
TRBD1 few TRBJ1-6 TRBV6-1 CASSPMTGYNSPLHF TGTGCCAGCAGTCCAATGACAGGGTATAATTCACCCCTCCACTTT
. . TRBJ1-1 TRBV20-1 CSAPPENTEAFF TGCAGTGCCCCACCCGAGAACACTGAAGCTTTCTTT
. many TRBJ1-5 TRBV19 CASSPLLTVGNQPQHF TGTGCCAGCTCCCCACTGTTGACGGTGGGGAATCAGCCCCAGCATTTT
TRBD1 many TRBJ2-7 TRBV13 CASSSHLGDSNYEQYF TGTGCCAGCAGCTCACACCTTGGGGACAGCAACTACGAGCAGTACTTC